The rows below give T cell receptor beta chains drawn from one sample of a study of T cell responses to AZD1222 COVID-19 vaccine. Clones were read by immunoSEQ multiplex PCR, and TCRdb kept only the in-frame ones, dropping some. The data contain about 120,000 clones, 90% to 95% of them seen just once; the ten biggest clones take up 5%. Sequenced here: peripheral blood, sampled 28 days after the second AZD1222 dose. The receptors come from an adult who received the AZD1222 COVID-19 vaccine. Both conserved end residues are part of each CDR3. D genes are given only for firm matches. The size field is filled for only some rows; it gives once, few, many or a size class.

j_gene	abundance	d_gene	v_gene	CDR3aa	CDR3nt
TRBJ2-7	NA	NA	TRBV3-1/TRBV3-2	CASSQDRPGVNEQYF	TGTGCCAGCAGCCAAGATCGCCCAGGGGTAAACGAGCAGTACTTC
TRBJ1-5	once	NA	TRBV5-6	CASSLAGRPQHF	TGTGCCAGCAGCTTGGCAGGGAGGCCCCAGCATTTT
TRBJ2-4	NA	NA	TRBV6-1	CASSDNGENIQYF	TGTGCCAGCAGTGACAATGGCGAAAACATTCAGTACTTC
TRBJ1-5	NA	TRBD1	TRBV19	CASSPGQADQPQHF	TGTGCCAGTAGTCCAGGACAGGCTGATCAGCCCCAGCATTTT
TRBJ2-3	NA	NA	TRBV18	CASSQSLGHNTDTQYF	TGTGCCAGCTCTCAATCGCTAGGACACAACACAGATACGCAGTATTTT
TRBJ1-5	once	NA	TRBV10-1	CASSTHDTDMRNQPQHF	TGCGCCAGCAGTACCCACGATACGGACATGAGGAATCAGCCCCAGCATTTT
TRBJ2-7	few	TRBD1	TRBV24-1	CATSDFNRGSYEQYF	TGTGCCACCAGTGATTTTAACAGGGGCTCCTACGAGCAGTACTTC
TRBJ2-7	NA	NA	TRBV7-2	CASSLNYEQYF	TGTGCCAGCAGCCTCAACTACGAGCAGTACTTC
TRBJ2-1	NA	TRBD1	TRBV27	CASSGNGTGPRNEQFF	TGTGCCAGCAGTGGAAACGGGACAGGGCCAAGGAATGAGCAGTTCTTC
TRBJ2-1	NA	TRBD2	TRBV5-6	CASSLDGSGRLVEQFF	TGTGCCAGCAGCTTAGATGGTAGCGGGAGGTTGGTTGAGCAGTTCTTC
TRBJ2-5	NA	NA	TRBV3-1/TRBV3-2	CASSQAGAQETQYF	TGTGCCAGCAGCCAAGCCGGGGCCCAAGAGACCCAGTACTTC
TRBJ1-2	NA	TRBD1	TRBV6-5	CASSREGAGYGYTF	TGTGCCAGCAGTCGTGAGGGGGCGGGCTATGGCTACACCTTC
TRBJ2-3	NA	NA	TRBV7-2	CASSFGGTTDTQYF	TGTGCCAGCAGCTTCGGCGGCACCACAGATACGCAGTATTTT
TRBJ1-2	NA	NA	TRBV12-3/TRBV12-4	CASSFQGRGYTF	TGTGCCAGCAGTTTTCAGGGACGCGGCTACACCTTC
TRBJ2-5	NA	NA	TRBV9	CASGQETQYF	TGTGCCAGCGGACAAGAGACCCAGTACTTC
TRBJ2-6	NA	NA	TRBV4-3	CASSQDPRGPGANVLTF	TGCGCCAGCAGCCAAGACCCGCGGGGGCCTGGGGCCAACGTCCTGACTTTC
TRBJ2-7	few	NA	TRBV28	CASSHRGGAGEQYF	TGTGCCAGCAGCCACAGGGGGGGGGCTGGCGAGCAGTACTTC
TRBJ2-2	NA	TRBD2	TRBV4-1	CASSHPSGRASGELFF	TGCGCCAGCAGCCACCCTAGCGGGAGGGCGTCCGGGGAGCTGTTTTTT
TRBJ2-1	NA	NA	TRBV4-1	CASSQVGAGIIANEQFF	TGCGCCAGCAGCCAAGTAGGGGCGGGGATTATTGCGAATGAGCAGTTCTTC
TRBJ2-7	NA	NA	TRBV6-5	CASSYRRFSSSYEQYF	TGTGCCAGCAGTTACCGCCGGTTCTCCAGCTCCTACGAGCAGTACTTC
TRBJ2-2	NA	TRBD2	TRBV29-1	CSVRLAGNTGELFF	TGCAGCGTGAGACTAGCGGGCAACACCGGGGAGCTGTTTTTT
TRBJ1-3	once	NA	TRBV19	CASSAGQPFSGNTIYF	TGTGCCAGTAGCGCAGGACAGCCCTTCTCTGGAAACACCATATATTTT
TRBJ1-5	NA	TRBD1	TRBV6-6	CASSYDRGPGNQPQHF	TGTGCCAGCAGTTACGACAGGGGGCCTGGCAATCAGCCCCAGCATTTT
TRBJ2-3	NA	NA	TRBV4-1	CASRSSSGLYTQYF	TGCGCCAGCCGAAGCTCAAGCGGGCTCTATACGCAGTATTTT
TRBJ1-2	NA	NA	TRBV5-1	CASSFGDTREGYTF	TGCGCCAGCAGCTTCGGGGACACTCGGGAAGGCTACACCTTC
TRBJ1-3	NA	NA	TRBV7-2	CASSTQAVSGNTIYF	TGTGCCAGCAGCACTCAGGCCGTCTCTGGAAACACCATATATTTT
TRBJ1-5	NA	TRBD1	TRBV9	CASSARSRTGGAQPQHF	TGTGCCAGCAGCGCCCGATCTAGGACAGGGGGCGCCCAGCCCCAGCATTTT
TRBJ2-2	NA	TRBD1	TRBV2	CASRGDSYTGELFF	TGTGCCAGCAGGGGGGACAGTTACACCGGGGAGCTGTTTTTT
TRBJ2-2	NA	TRBD2	TRBV10-2	CASRKGTSGRATDGELFF	TGCGCCAGCAGGAAGGGGACTAGCGGGAGGGCCACAGACGGGGAGCTGTTTTTT
TRBJ2-3	NA	TRBD1	TRBV15	CATSVSGQGAYTDTQYF	TGTGCCACCAGCGTTTCCGGACAGGGGGCGTATACAGATACGCAGTATTTT
TRBJ1-1	NA	NA	TRBV7-9	CASSFQENTEAFF	TGTGCCAGCAGCTTTCAGGAGAACACTGAAGCTTTCTTT
TRBJ1-1	NA	NA	TRBV7-3	CASSPGGGTEAFF	TGTGCCAGCAGCCCCGGTGGAGGCACTGAAGCTTTCTTT